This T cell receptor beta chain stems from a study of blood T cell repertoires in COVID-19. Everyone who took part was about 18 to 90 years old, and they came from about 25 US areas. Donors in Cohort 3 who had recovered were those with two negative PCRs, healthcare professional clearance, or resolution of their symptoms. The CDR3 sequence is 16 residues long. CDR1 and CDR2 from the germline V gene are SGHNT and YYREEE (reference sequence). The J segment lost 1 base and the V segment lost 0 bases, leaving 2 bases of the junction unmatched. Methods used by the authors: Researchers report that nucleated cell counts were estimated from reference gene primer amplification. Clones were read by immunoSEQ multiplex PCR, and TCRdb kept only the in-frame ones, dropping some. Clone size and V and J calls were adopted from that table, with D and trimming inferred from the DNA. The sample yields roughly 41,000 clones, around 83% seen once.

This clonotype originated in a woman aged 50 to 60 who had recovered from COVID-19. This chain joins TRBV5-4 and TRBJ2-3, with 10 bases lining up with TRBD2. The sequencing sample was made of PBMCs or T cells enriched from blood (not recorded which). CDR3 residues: CASSLALAGRTDTQYF. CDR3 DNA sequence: TGTGCCAGCAGCTTGGCACTAGCGGGACGCACAGATACGCAGTATTTT.